Listed here are 25 T cell receptor beta chains from one sample, sequenced in a study of T cells in Graves' hyperthyroidism and ophthalmopathy. Regions amplified from RNA transcripts were the TCR beta CDR3 regions. Researchers ran a first-round RT-PCR on the TCR CDR3 using the HTBI primer set. One entry per CDR3 protein results from TCRdb running MiXCR on the multiplex PCR reads. Found here are roughly 520,000 distinct CDR3 sequences, roughly 24% of them singletons; the top ten hold around 11%. Sequencing was done on a sample of blood. The receptors were gathered from a woman between 25 and 40 years old with Graves' ophthalmopathy.

The chain joins TRBV7-8 to TRBJ1-5; possible D gene TRBD1, 5 bases. The V end lost 7 bases, the J end lost 0 bases, and 13 bases lay between the germline ends. The germline gives CDR1 SGHVS, CDR2 FQNEAQ. The CDR3 totals 15 residues. The chain's CDR3 is CASTFGGGSNQPQHF. In DNA, the CDR3 is TGTGCCAGCACCTTTGGGGGGGGTAGCAATCAGCCCCAGCATTTT.

This clonotype was seen repeatedly, ten times or more. The chain is built from TRBV10-3 and TRBJ2-5; D gene uncertain. This CDR3 is built from 15 residues. CDR1 is ENHRY and CDR2 is SYGVKD in the germline V gene. The V end lost 0 bases, the J end lost 5 bases, and 13 bases lay between the germline ends. DNA for the CDR3: TGTGCCATCAGTGAGTCGTCCAGGCTTGGGGAGACCCAGTACTTC. This translates into CAISESSRLGETQYF.

The sample holds many counts of this clonotype. The rearrangement uses TRBV7-2 and TRBJ1-1; D is unclear. CDR1 is SGHTA, CDR2 FQGNSA, per germline. The V gene lost 3 bases and the J gene lost 5 bases, with 16 bases spanning the gap. CDR3 length: 15 residues. CDR3 DNA: TGTGCCAGCAGCTTTGGGAGAGCGCGGGAGACTGAAGCTTTCTTT. Its protein product is CASSFGRARETEAFF.

This clonotype was seen ten or more times. The rearrangement joins TRBV12-3 or TRBV12-4 to TRBJ1-1; 10 bases are shared with TRBD1. This CDR3 comprises 13 residues. Trimming cost V 6 bases and J 7 bases; bases outside gene matches: 5. Here the CDR3 DNA reads TGTGCCAGCAGCCGACAGGGGGCAGGTGAAGCTTTCTTT. Amino acids: CASSRQGAGEAFF.

The chain couples TRBV13 to TRBJ2-7; unclear D gene. The germline CDR1 and CDR2 sequences are PRHDT and FYEKMQ (reference sequence). This CDR3 is 14 amino acids long. The V and J ends lost 0 bases and 7 bases respectively, with 13 bases between them. The chain's CDR3 is CASSLGTEVSEQYF. CDR3 sequence (DNA): TGTGCCAGCAGCTTAGGGACTGAGGTTTCGGAGCAGTACTTC.

This clonotype was detected many times. The chain links TRBV6-1 to TRBJ1-1, with D possibly matching TRBD1 (5 bases). The germline CDR1 and CDR2 sequences are MNHNS and SASEGT. The V and J ends lost 6 bases and 3 bases respectively, with 11 bases between them. CDR3 length: 13 amino acids. The CDR3 bases are TGTGCCAGCAGGGGTGGGGGACACACTGAAGCTTTCTTT. Encoded protein: CASRGGGHTEAFF.

This rearrangement joins TRBV11-2 to TRBJ2-2; D is possibly TRBD1 or TRBD2 (5 bases each). V lost 8 bases and J 11 bases, leaving 21 bases between the germline ends. The CDR3 spans 14 residues. The V gene's germline CDR1 is SGHAT and CDR2 FQNNGV. CDR3 region: CASFRAITGVELFF. CDR3 bases: TGTGCCAGCTTCAGGGCCATTACCGGGGTTGAGCTGTTTTTT.

This clonotype was seen repeatedly, ten times or more. The chain has TRBV12-3 or TRBV12-4 and TRBJ1-3; D ambiguous. Trimming cost V 1 base and J 1 base, with 5 bases left between them. The CDR3 sequence is 14 residues long. This CDR3 is CASSLDLSGNTIYF. The CDR3 nucleotides read TGTGCCAGCAGTTTAGACCTATCTGGAAACACCATATATTTT.

This clonotype was counted ten times or more. The chain employs TRBV20-1 and TRBJ2-2; D unclear. V dropped 0 bases and J dropped 1 base, with 9 bases sitting between them. Germline loops: CDR1 DFQATT, CDR2 SNEGSKA (reference sequence). This CDR3 has 15 amino acids. The CDR3 region is CSARDPRQNTGELFF. The CDR3 nucleotides read TGCAGTGCTAGAGATCCGAGGCAGAACACCGGGGAGCTGTTTTTT.

Worth noting for this clonotype: A junction boundary mismatches the germline segment, possibly from a read error. V is TRBV2 and J is TRBJ2-2; D is possibly TRBD2 (6 bases). This CDR3 has 14 amino acids. Germline CDR1 and CDR2: SNHLY and FYNNEI. In nucleotides, the CDR3 is TGTGCCAGCACCAGGGAGGTGAACGCCGGGGAGCTGTTTTTT. It encodes CASTREVNAGELFF.

This clonotype was seen at least ten times. In DNA, the CDR3 is TGTGCCACCAGCGAGGGAGGAGCAGGGAATCAAGAGACCCAGTACTTC. This translates into CATSEGGAGNQETQYF. This sequence joins TRBV15 and TRBJ2-5; possibly TRBD2 for D (6 bases). V dropped 5 bases and J dropped 2 bases, with 18 bases sitting between them. This CDR3 has 16 residues. The germline V gene has CDR1 LNHNV and CDR2 YYDKDF (reference sequence).

This clonotype was counted at least ten times. One end of the junction varies from germline; a read error may be responsible. The chain couples TRBV19 to TRBJ1-1; 7 bases are shared with TRBD1. This CDR3 comprises 14 residues. Germline V lookup: CDR1 LNHDA, CDR2 SQIVND (reference sequence). CDR3 sequence reads: CASRTGDVNTEASF. CDR3 DNA sequence: TGTGCCAGTAGAACAGGGGACGTTAACACTGAAGCTTCCTTT.

This clonotype was picked up many times. The V and J genes are TRBV19 and TRBJ1-1, with D maybe TRBD1 (6 bases). The CDR3 runs to 13 residues. Looked up from germline, CDR1 is LNHDA and CDR2 is SQIVND (reference sequence). The germline V and J ends were trimmed by 4 bases and 7 bases, with 13 bases remaining between them. CDR3 residues: CASSSRTDNEAFF. CDR3 nucleotide sequence: TGTGCCAGTAGTAGCCGGACAGATAATGAAGCTTTCTTT.

In this sample, this clonotype turned up many times. The CDR3, as DNA: TGCAGTGCTAAGCTCCCCGTCTACGAGCAGTACTTC. Its translation is CSAKLPVYEQYF. The chain recombines TRBV20-1 with TRBJ2-7; D not certain. Germline CDR1 is DFQATT and CDR2 is SNEGSKA (reference sequence). Deletions cut 4 bases from V and 3 bases from J, with 10 bases between. The CDR3 totals 12 residues.

This clonotype was observed a handful of times. V usage is TRBV6-1 and J usage is TRBJ2-5; 11 bases are shared with TRBD2. With V trimmed by 6 bases and J by 5 bases, 11 bases remained unmatched. This CDR3 has 16 residues. From germline, CDR1 is MNHNS and CDR2 SASEGT. CDR3 sequence (DNA): TGTGCCAGCAGCCGCCGACTAGCGGGGACGAGGGAGACCCAGTACTTC. This codes for CASSRRLAGTRETQYF.

This clonotype was seen many times. The gene calls are TRBV20-1 and TRBJ1-2; D perhaps matches TRBD1 (6 bases). The CDR3 is made up of 14 amino acids. V lost 1 base and J lost 4, with 13 bases in between. Germline lookup yields CDR1 DFQATT and CDR2 SNEGSKA (reference sequence). Written as DNA, the CDR3 is TGCAGTGCTAGAGTCCGGGGGCGCGTCTATGGCTACACCTTC. Translation gives CSARVRGRVYGYTF.

The chain uses TRBV6-1 and TRBJ1-1; TRBD1 might be the D (5 bases). The CDR3 is made up of 14 amino acids. V was trimmed by 7 bases and J by 1 base, leaving 13 bases between them. Germline V lookup: CDR1 MNHNS, CDR2 SASEGT. The CDR3 region is CASKRDGTNTEAFF. Here the CDR3 DNA reads TGTGCCAGCAAGAGAGACGGGACGAACACTGAAGCTTTCTTT.

This clonotype was detected a few times. A single base separates this from a much larger clone, so it may be a read error. The CDR3 carries no conserved terminal phenylalanine or tryptophan, so it likely arises from a read error. This chain joins TRBV6-2 or TRBV6-3 and TRBJ1-5, with TRBD1 matching 11 bases. Trimming took 5 bases from V and 0 from J; bases not matched to a gene: 6. This CDR3 has 17 residues. CDR1 is MNHEY, CDR2 SVGEGT, per germline. The CDR3, as DNA: TGTGCCAGCAGTCGGGACAGGGGGGCTTATAGCAATCAGCCCCAGCATTAT. Protein: CASSRDRGAYSNQPQHY.

The rearrangement uses TRBV28 and TRBJ1-2; D is possibly TRBD1 (5 bases). CDR1 and CDR2 from the germline V gene are MDHEN and SYDVKM. Trimming pared 6 bases from V and 8 bases from J, leaving 16 bases between. The CDR3 consists of 13 residues. CDR3 sequence: CASRRLGGNGYTF. As DNA, the CDR3 is TGTGCCAGCAGACGACTGGGGGGTAACGGCTACACCTTC.

The V call is TRBV4-1, the J call TRBJ2-5; D is possibly TRBD1 (6 bases). Germline assignment: CDR1 MGHRA and CDR2 YSYEKL. The CDR3 contains 15 residues. The V gene lost 1 base and the J gene lost 0 bases, with 9 bases spanning the gap. CDR3 region: CASSQGGQYQETQYF. DNA of the CDR3: TGCGCCAGCAGCCAAGGGGGGCAGTACCAAGAGACCCAGTACTTC.

This clonotype has a handful of counts. Given a much more abundant clone one base away, this may be a read error. The rearrangement uses TRBV18 and TRBJ2-2; maybe TRBD2 (6 bases). Germline CDR1 reads KGHSH; CDR2 reads LQKENI. The CDR3 loop spans 13 amino acids. The CDR3 protein is CASKEGYTGELVF. DNA for the CDR3: TGTGCCAGCAAGGAGGGATACACCGGGGAGCTGGTTTTT. Full variable domain (rest looked up from reference TRBV18 and TRBJ2-2): NAGVMQNPRHLVRRRGQEARLRCSPMKGHSHVYWYRQLPEEGLKFMVYLQKENIIDESGMPKERFSAEFPKEGPSILRIQQVVRGDSAAYFCASKEGYTGELVFGEGSRLTVL.

This clonotype was observed many times. The chain couples TRBV27 to TRBJ1-3; D uncertain. Germline CDR1 and CDR2: MNHEY and SMNVEV (reference sequence). Trimming took off 6 bases at V and 0 bases at J, with 12 bases between the two ends. The CDR3 spans 15 residues. The CDR3 DNA reads TGTGCCAGCAGGTGGACGGGAAGCTCTGGAAACACCATATATTTT. Encoded protein: CASRWTGSSGNTIYF.

This clonotype was observed at least ten times. A much larger clone sits a single nucleotide away, making a read error possible. The genes are TRBV2 and TRBJ2-5; D gene uncertain. This CDR3 has 11 residues. CDR1 is SNHLY, CDR2 FYNNEI, per germline. The CDR3 sequence: CASTVQETKYF. For the CDR3, the DNA is TGTGCCAGCACGGTGCAAGAGACCAAGTACTTC.

In this sample, this clonotype turned up many times. A much larger clone differs by one base, so this may be a read error. The rearrangement joins TRBV27 to TRBJ2-7; possibly TRBD1 for D (6 bases). The CDR3 has 14 residues. The germline CDR1 and CDR2 sequences are MNHEY and SMNVEV (reference sequence). CDR3 loop: CTSSPPDSLYEQYF. CDR3 sequence (DNA): TGTACCAGCAGCCCCCCGGACAGCCTCTACGAGCAGTACTTC.

CDR3 sequence (DNA): TGTGCCTGGACATCCGGGACCGAGCAGTACTTC. Translating gives CAWTSGTEQYF. The chain uses TRBV30 and TRBJ2-7, with D perhaps being TRBD1 or TRBD2 (5 bases each). Per the germline V gene, CDR1 is GTSNPN and CDR2 is SVGIG (reference sequence). The CDR3 covers 11 residues. V was clipped by 4 bases and J by 6 bases, with 10 bases between them.